This TCR beta chain was sequenced in a study of blood T cells in healthy people across ages. Study-wide background: Per two T cells, template switching captured roughly one barcoded beta molecule. General study findings and limits: Strongly correlated with naive T cell percentage was TCR beta diversity.

The study drew donors from healthy Caucasian individuals in Russia aged about 6 to 90. A few counts support this clonotype. Its antigen is as yet unknown. The use of a sample-barcoded 5' primer and a J-beta primer mix characterized a second PCR of about 7 to 12 cycles. Every cDNA was tagged by a template-switch adaptor with 12 random nucleotides. TCRdb independently ran MiXCR on the 5' RACE reads; one entry per CDR3 protein. The profile shows roughly 500,000 distinct CDR3 sequences, 27% of them singletons. The receptor was isolated from a woman in her 70s in good health. What was sequenced was blood.

The CDR3 nucleotides are TGTGCCAGCAGTTACCCAGGGTACACTGAAGCTTTCTTT. It codes for CASSYPGYTEAFF. The chain joins TRBV6-2 or TRBV6-3 to TRBJ1-1, with D possibly matching TRBD1 (5 bases). The CDR3 is 13 residues long. Germline V gene data show CDR1 as MNHEY and CDR2 as SVGEGT. V lost 2 bases, J lost 3 bases, and 7 bases lay in between.